Sequencing of this T cell receptor (beta chain) was carried out in a study of tumor-infiltrating lymphocytes in primary liver carcinoma. This CDR3 region has 15 residues. Germline values: CDR1 SGHNT, CDR2 YYREEE (reference sequence). Turning to this clonotype: The junction shows a germline mismatch at one end, possibly a read error.

A primer in the constant region served to generate TCR beta cDNA from 500 ng of total RNA. Construction of TCR beta libraries relied on three successive nested multiplex PCR rounds employing slightly modified ARM-PCR. The study ran its first two PCR rounds for approximately 10 cycles each, using TRBV1-TRBV30 forward primers and a C-beta reverse primer. A single record per CDR3 protein comes from TCRdb applying MiXCR to the multiplex PCR reads. The table lists tens of thousands of distinct CDR3 sequences, over 70% of them singletons. Bulk tissue was left unsorted, and RNA and DNA were co-extracted from about 19-30 mg of it.

The chain has TRBV5-4 and TRBJ2-1, with 9 bases identical to TRBD2. The sequence derives from a woman aged 55-70 years with primary liver carcinoma and hepatitis B virus infection. Sequencing used liver tumor tissue from sampling region 4. Subset specified: tumor region T4, right-lateral pole. In nucleotides, the CDR3 is TGTCCCAGCGGCCCATGTGGCGGGAGGGCAAATAAGCAGTTCTTC. Translated, it gives CPSGPCGGRANKQFF.